The clone carrying this T cell receptor (beta chain) showed up just a few times. Its cognate antigen is unknown. The data derive from a study of T cell repertoires in cytomegalovirus infection. Study overall: Carrying CMV and the relevant HLA type showed in public TCR beta signatures.

The CDR3 extends over 14 amino acids. Trimming took off 7 bases at V and 7 bases at J, with 19 bases between the two ends. TCRdb redid the calling of the reads with MiXCR, one entry per CDR3 protein. Seen here are 640,000 or so distinct CDR3 sequences, approximately 33% observed once, and the top ten hold over 15%. The rearrangement uses TRBV23-1 and TRBJ2-5; D may be TRBD1 or TRBD2 (5 bases each). TRBV23-1 is an ORF, with its function uncertain. The sample here was cultured PBMCs, taken from culture after CMV antigen stimulation. The TCR was taken from a human donor in good health (CMV status not recorded). Some clones in this sample may be carry-over from other donors' samples. CDR3 in amino acids: CASTNLGPPGTQYF. The DNA for the CDR3 is TGCGCCAGCACTAACTTGGGACCCCCCGGGACCCAGTACTTC.